This T cell receptor beta chain was observed in a study of PD-L1 blockade in urothelial cancer. Study at large: Analyses were performed on blood at 3 weeks after treatment start (the second dose) and at 6 weeks.

Sequencing was performed with immunoSEQ multiplex PCR; in TCRdb, only in-frame clones are kept and a portion is missing. Of around 100,000 clones in the sample, about 91% were seen once. As for time point: peripheral blood 6 weeks after treatment start. V lost 5 bases and J 7 bases, leaving 8 bases between the germline ends. The CDR3 spans 12 residues. Germline CDR1 SEHNR, CDR2 FQNEAQ (reference sequence). The receptor was derived from a man aged 55-75 years with urothelial cancer. Sequences were derived from PBMCs, sampled around atezolizumab (anti-PD-L1) treatment. The chain joins TRBV7-9 to TRBJ2-2; D remains ambiguous. The CDR3: CASSPPRGELFF. CDR3 DNA: TGTGCCAGCAGCCCCCCCCGCGGGGAGCTGTTTTTT.